These 8 T cell receptor beta chains were sequenced from one sample in a study of blood T cell repertoires in COVID-19 (TCRdb year 2020). Library method: the immunoSEQ multiplex PCR assay. This is the immuneACCESS table as TCRdb keeps it, with only in-frame sequences that have V and J called. A part of the clones is gone; compared with another copy, unresolved V genes explain less than half, and the rest is unexplained. The sample table contains 65,000 to 95,000 clones; only one count was recorded for around 90% of them. The top ten clonotypes cover 6% to 8% of the sample. Sequenced input: peripheral blood. The receptor set was obtained from a man aged 70-80 years with acute or convalescent COVID-19.

This chain connects TRBV28 to TRBJ1-5, with D possibly TRBD1 on 5 matching bases. Per germline, CDR1 MDHEN and CDR2 SYDVKM. V was cut by 7 bases and J by 2 bases, with 9 bases left in between. This CDR3 comprises 13 residues. CDR3 nucleotides: TGTGCCAGCACGCAGGGCCGCAATCAGCCCCAGCATTTT. Its protein product is CASTQGRNQPQHF.

The J gene is TRBJ1-2, the V gene TRBV12-3 or TRBV12-4; the match to TRBD1 covers 7 bases. The ends lost 8 bases at V and 7 bases at J; junction bases unmatched: 7. This CDR3 has 12 amino acids. The DNA of the CDR3 is TGTGCCAGCCGCCCAGGGGGTACTGGCTACACCTTC. Its protein is CASRPGGTGYTF.

The chain links TRBV11-3 to TRBJ2-1; 13 nucleotides line up with TRBD2. Trimming removed 5 bases from V and 9 bases from J; junction bases left unmatched: 19. Germline CDR1 is SGHNT and CDR2 is YENEEA. The CDR3 consists of 19 residues. The CDR3 DNA reads as TGTGCCAGCAGCCACGGGGGACTAGCGGGATCGGGGACGTACGGTGAGCAGTTCTTC. It translates to CASSHGGLAGSGTYGEQFF.

J is TRBJ1-2 and V is TRBV28; D unresolved. CDR3 length: 12 residues. V was shortened by 5 bases and J by 5 bases, with 9 bases between the two germline ends. Germline V gene sequence: CDR1 MDHEN, CDR2 SYDVKM. The DNA of the CDR3 is TGTGCCAGCAGTCCCCGGGTTTATGGCTACACCTTC. Its translation: CASSPRVYGYTF.

The chain uses TRBV27 and TRBJ1-2; TRBD1 matches 9 bases. CDR3 length equals 15 residues. In germline, CDR1 is MNHEY, CDR2 SMNVEV (reference sequence). The J segment lost 4 bases and the V segment lost 5 bases, leaving 8 bases of the junction unmatched. CDR3 coding DNA: TGTGCCAGCAGTAACACCGACAGGGGGAGCTATGGCTACACCTTC. It yields the protein CASSNTDRGSYGYTF.

The genes are TRBV28 and TRBJ2-7, with 9 bases identical to TRBD1. The germline gives CDR1 MDHEN, CDR2 SYDVKM. V dropped 5 bases and J dropped 0; count of bases not matched to a gene: 29. The CDR3 has 23 residues. DNA for the CDR3: TGTGCCAGCAGTATTTATTTTACAGGGGGCCGGCCCTTCCCCCACATAGACTCCTACGAGCAGTACTTC. Its translation is CASSIYFTGGRPFPHIDSYEQYF.

This chain joins TRBV5-4 and TRBJ2-5; 7 nucleotides line up with TRBD1. In germline, CDR1 is SGHNT, CDR2 YYREEE (reference sequence). V lost 5 bases to trimming and J lost 5 bases; unmatched junction nucleotides: 6. The CDR3 has 13 residues. The chain's CDR3 is CASRPDRQETQYF. The CDR3 DNA sequence: TGTGCCAGCAGGCCGGACAGGCAGGAGACCCAGTACTTC.

This clone has more than one count but fewer than ten. The chain carries TRBV13 and TRBJ2-7, with TRBD2 as a possible D gene (6 bases). This CDR3 has 15 residues. The V and J ends lost 5 bases and 3 bases respectively, with 17 bases between them. The germline gives CDR1 PRHDT, CDR2 FYEKMQ (reference sequence). The CDR3 DNA is TGTGCCAGCAGCGCCCGGGGGTCTCAATACTACGAGCAGTACTTC. Translated, it gives CASSARGSQYYEQYF.